These 29 T cell receptor beta chains were sequenced from one sample in a study of PD-L1 blockade in urothelial cancer. Using immunoSEQ multiplex PCR, the repertoire was profiled, and TCRdb retains in-frame clones only, with some absent. Of about 52,000 clones detected, about 68% appear once; the ten largest clones hold approximately 3.8%. Time point denoted: pretreatment peripheral blood. The sequencing used PBMCs, collected around atezolizumab (anti-PD-L1) treatment. These receptors were taken from a man between 65 and 85 years old with urothelial cancer.

The chain is built from TRBV5-5 and TRBJ2-2, with D perhaps matching TRBD1 (6 bases). Germline V lookup: CDR1 SGHKS, CDR2 YYEKEE (reference sequence). Trimming pared 4 bases from V and 1 base from J, leaving 11 bases between. This CDR3 spans 15 amino acids. CDR3 sequence: CASSPRTVNTGELFF. CDR3 sequence (DNA): TGTGCCAGCAGCCCAAGGACAGTGAACACCGGGGAGCTGTTTTTT.

This clone showed up just once. This sequence joins TRBV5-1 and TRBJ2-2, with TRBD1 identical over 7 bases. J was trimmed by 8 bases and V by 4 bases; bases with no gene match: 8. The CDR3 is 14 residues long. Per germline, CDR1 SGHRS and CDR2 YFSETQ. As DNA, the CDR3 is TGCGCCAGCAGCCGAAGTGAACAGGGGGGGGAGCTGTTTTTT. Translating it yields CASSRSEQGGELFF.

This chain connects TRBV19 to TRBJ2-1, with D uncertain. V was trimmed by 3 bases and J by 6 bases, leaving 9 bases between them. The length of the CDR3 is 13 residues. Looked up from germline, CDR1 is LNHDA and CDR2 is SQIVND (reference sequence). CDR3 in amino acids: CASSIRLVNEQFF. In DNA, the CDR3 is TGTGCCAGTAGTATTCGACTGGTCAATGAGCAGTTCTTC. The full variable domain, its missing parts supplied by reference TRBV19 and TRBJ2-1, is DGGITQSPKYLFRKEGQNVTLSCEQNLNHDAMYWYRQDPGQGLRLIYYSQIVNDFQKGDIAEGYSVSREKKESFPLTVTSAQKNPTAFYLCASSIRLVNEQFFGPGTRLTVL.

V gene TRBV30 combines with J gene TRBJ1-1, with 8 bases lining up with TRBD1. Germline assignment: CDR1 GTSNPN and CDR2 SVGIG (reference sequence). CDR3 length: 13 amino acids. The V and J ends lost 5 bases and 11 bases, in that order; junction bases with no gene match: 13. The CDR3 protein is CAWGSFRGRRAFF. CDR3 coding DNA: TGTGCCTGGGGTTCCTTCAGGGGGCGCAGGGCTTTCTTT. Full variable domain (outside the CDR3, taken from reference TRBV30 and TRBJ1-1): SQTIHQWPATLVQPVGSPLSLECTVEGTSNPNLYWYRQAAGRGLQLLFYSVGIGQISSEVPQNLSASRPQDRQFILSSKKLLLSDSGFYLCAWGSFRGRRAFFGQGTRLTVV.

This clone was counted between two and nine times. The chain carries TRBV27 and TRBJ1-5; the D is unclear. This CDR3 is built from 9 residues. Looked up from germline, CDR1 is MNHEY and CDR2 is SMNVEV (reference sequence). CDR3 residues: CALNQPQHF. CDR3 nucleotide sequence: TGTGCTCTCAATCAGCCCCAGCATTTT.

The chain employs TRBV5-1 and TRBJ1-5; weak D call: TRBD1 (6 bases). Trimming stripped 4 bases from V and 4 bases from J, with 12 bases between. The CDR3 has 14 amino acids. Per the germline V gene, CDR1 is SGHRS and CDR2 is YFSETQ. The CDR3 here is CASSTGTPNQPQHF. The CDR3 DNA reads TGCGCCAGCAGCACCGGGACACCGAATCAGCCCCAGCATTTT.

The chain links TRBV18 to TRBJ2-5; TRBD2 matches at 9 bases. After removal of 6 bases from V and 9 bases from J, the junction contained 11 bases not matched to a gene. CDR1 is KGHSH and CDR2 is LQKENI in the germline V gene. The CDR3 loop spans 14 amino acids. The CDR3 spells CASSPGLADPAQYF. The CDR3 nucleotides are TGTGCCAGCTCTCCGGGACTAGCCGATCCCGCCCAGTACTTC.

The J gene is TRBJ1-6, the V gene TRBV7-9; 7 bases are a match to TRBD1. The V gene's germline CDR1 is SEHNR and CDR2 FQNEAQ (reference sequence). The CDR3 consists of 14 residues. J gave up 5 bases and V 5 bases, and 3 bases lay outside the gene matches. The CDR3 loop reads CASSPGQDNSPLHF. CDR3 DNA: TGTGCCAGCAGCCCCGGACAGGATAATTCACCCCTCCACTTT.

The gene calls are TRBV6-6 and TRBJ2-7; D perhaps matches TRBD2 (6 bases). Germline values: CDR1 MNHNY, CDR2 SVGAGI (reference sequence). The CDR3 length is 15 residues. V lost 0 bases, J lost 7 bases, and 16 bases lay in between. The CDR3 sequence is CASSYSDWWAGEQYF. In DNA form, the CDR3 reads TGTGCCAGCAGTTACTCGGACTGGTGGGCGGGAGAGCAGTACTTC.

This clone was observed a few times. The V and J genes are TRBV7-9 and TRBJ2-4; weak D call: TRBD1 (6 bases). Germline V gene lookup returns CDR1 SEHNR and CDR2 FQNEAQ (reference sequence). The CDR3 is 15 amino acids. Trimming took off 4 bases at V and 0 bases at J, with 10 bases between the two ends. The CDR3 bases are TGTGCCAGCAGCTCAGGGGAGCTAGCCAAAAACATTCAGTACTTC. This encodes CASSSGELAKNIQYF.

V usage is TRBV28 and J usage is TRBJ1-2; 10 nucleotides match TRBD1. This CDR3 region has 13 residues. Germline CDR1 MDHEN, CDR2 SYDVKM. The junction had 4 bases not matched to a gene; V was cut back by 6 bases and J by 6 bases. The DNA for the CDR3 is TGTGCCAGCAGGGGACAGGGGCTGGATGGCTACACCTTC. Encoded protein: CASRGQGLDGYTF.

V is TRBV5-1 and J is TRBJ2-7; weak D call: TRBD1 (5 bases). The CDR3 is made up of 14 amino acids. Per the germline V gene, CDR1 is SGHRS and CDR2 is YFSETQ. V lost 0 bases to trimming and J lost 6 bases, with 13 bases between them. The CDR3 DNA follows: TGCGCCAGCAGCTTGGGGACACCCCGTAGCGAGCAGTACTTC. Protein: CASSLGTPRSEQYF.

V is TRBV7-2 and J is TRBJ2-2; D gene uncertain. Germline CDR1 SGHTA, CDR2 FQGNSA. The V and J ends lost 2 bases and 6 bases respectively, with 4 bases between them. There are 12 residues in the CDR3. The CDR3 DNA reads TGTGCCAGCAGCTTATCCGCCGGGGAGCTGTTTTTT. Translated: CASSLSAGELFF.

This chain uses TRBV7-9 with TRBJ2-5, with TRBD1 as a possible D gene (5 bases). Looked up from germline, CDR1 is SEHNR and CDR2 is FQNEAQ (reference sequence). The V end was cut by 2 bases, the J end by 5 bases, with 9 bases between. The CDR3 runs 13 residues. In DNA, the CDR3 is TGTGCCAGCAGCTTAAGGGGTACGGAGACCCAGTACTTC. This gives the protein CASSLRGTETQYF. Variable domain in full (rest from reference TRBV7-9 and TRBJ2-5): DTGVSQNPRHKITKRGQNVTFRCDPISEHNRLYWYRQTLGQGPEFLTYFQNEAQLEKSRLLSDRFSAERPKGSFSTLEIQRTEQGDSAMYLCASSLRGTETQYFGPGTRLLVL.

The V gene is TRBV11-2, the J gene TRBJ1-2; D gene unclear. There are 11 residues in the CDR3. In germline, CDR1 is SGHAT, CDR2 FQNNGV. Trimming removed 0 bases at V and 7 bases at J, with 3 bases between. CDR3 in amino acids: CASSLDRGYTF. In nucleotides, the CDR3 is TGTGCCAGCAGCTTAGATCGTGGCTACACCTTC.

The V and J genes are TRBV6-5 and TRBJ1-1; 7 nucleotides align to TRBD1. With V trimmed by 4 bases and J by 7 bases, 15 bases remained unmatched. The CDR3 contains 16 residues. CDR1 and CDR2 from the germline V gene are MNHEY and SVGAGI. The DNA for the CDR3 is TGTGCCAGCAGTTCAAATTTAGGGACAGTCCTTAGTGAAGCTTTCTTT. It is translated as CASSSNLGTVLSEAFF.

The chain links TRBV6-1 to TRBJ2-3, with D uncertain. The CDR3 length is 12 residues. Germline V gene sequence: CDR1 MNHNS, CDR2 SASEGT. The germline V and J ends were trimmed by 5 bases and 7 bases, with 10 bases remaining between them. CDR3 DNA: TGTGCCAGCAGTTCGGAGAGTAATACGCAGTATTTT. Translated, it gives CASSSESNTQYF.

CDR3 sequence: CASSLSGPRDTIYF. As DNA, the CDR3 is TGTGCCAGCAGCTTGTCTGGACCCAGGGACACCATATATTTT. The chain joins TRBV7-2 to TRBJ1-3; D possibly corresponds to TRBD1 (5 bases). Germline lookup yields CDR1 SGHTA and CDR2 FQGNSA. The CDR3 loop spans 14 amino acids. V lost 3 bases, J lost 8 bases, and 14 bases lay in between.

The rearrangement links TRBV5-1 to TRBJ2-5, with TRBD1 identical over 7 bases. The CDR3 runs 15 residues. J gave up 1 base and V 2 bases, and 5 bases lay outside the gene matches. Per the germline V gene, CDR1 is SGHRS and CDR2 is YFSETQ. CDR3 coding DNA: TGCGCCAGCAGCTTTGACAGGGCGTCCCAAGAGACCCAGTACTTC. Its translation is CASSFDRASQETQYF.

The rearrangement links TRBV19 to TRBJ2-2; D is possibly TRBD1 (5 bases). The germline V gene encodes CDR1 LNHDA and CDR2 SQIVND (reference sequence). The CDR3 totals 13 residues. V dropped 5 bases and J dropped 5 bases, with 9 bases sitting between them. CDR3 sequence: CASSDRGTGELFF. The CDR3, as DNA: TGTGCCAGTAGTGACAGAGGAACCGGGGAGCTGTTTTTT.

This clone was picked up one time. This same CDR3 is encoded by further DNA sequences in the sample. This chain links TRBV20-1 with TRBJ2-3, with D maybe TRBD2 (5 bases). Germline V gene sequence: CDR1 DFQATT, CDR2 SNEGSKA (reference sequence). This CDR3 is built from 11 residues. With 3 bases removed from V and 6 bases from J, the gap between germline ends came to 7 bases. The CDR3 reads CSASREDTQYF. CDR3 coding DNA: TGCAGTGCTAGTAGGGAGGATACGCAGTATTTT.

The genes are TRBV27 and TRBJ1-1; TRBD1 matches at 7 bases. V gave up 10 bases and J gave up 1 base; unmatched junction bases: 9. The CDR3 runs to 14 residues. Germline V CDR1 and CDR2: MNHEY, SMNVEV (reference sequence). The CDR3 here is CATMDRDRNTEAFF. The CDR3 DNA sequence: TGTGCCACCATGGACCGGGACAGGAACACTGAAGCTTTCTTT.

This clone appeared a single time. The chain uses TRBV16 and TRBJ1-2, with 7 bases aligning to TRBD1. The V segment lost 4 bases and the J segment 7 bases; nucleotides outside the gene matches: 6. The CDR3 is 13 amino acids. Germline lookup yields CDR1 KGHSY and CDR2 FQNENV. CDR3 in amino acids: CASSPRDSFGYTF. The DNA for the CDR3 is TGTGCCAGCAGCCCCCGGGACAGCTTTGGCTACACCTTC.

In this sample, this clone turned up a few times. This sequence joins TRBV28 and TRBJ1-2, with a weak D call TRBD1 (5 bases). V lost 3 bases, J lost 2 bases, and 10 bases lay in between. This CDR3 spans 14 amino acids. Germline CDR1 reads MDHEN; CDR2 reads SYDVKM. The CDR3 loop is CASSLIKGNYGYTF. DNA for the CDR3: TGTGCCAGCAGTTTGATTAAGGGGAACTATGGCTACACCTTC.

The chain uses TRBV25-1 and TRBJ1-6; D call uncertain. Looked up from germline, CDR1 is MGHDK and CDR2 is SYGVNS. V lost 1 base and J 9 bases, leaving 13 bases between the germline ends. The CDR3 contains 15 residues. The CDR3 nucleotides read TGTGCCAGCAGTGAATTGGGCATAGAAGGTTCACCCCTCCACTTT. As protein: CASSELGIEGSPLHF.

The J gene is TRBJ1-5, the V gene TRBV9; 9 nucleotides line up with TRBD1. Per the germline V gene, CDR1 is SGDLS and CDR2 is YYNGEE. Trimming took 0 bases from V and 5 from J; bases not matched to a gene: 3. The CDR3 is 15 residues long. For the CDR3, the DNA is TGTGCCAGCAGCGTAGCGGGACAGGGCGATCAGCCCCAGCATTTT. It is translated as CASSVAGQGDQPQHF.

There are a few counts of this clone. V gene TRBV6-5 combines with J gene TRBJ2-7; TRBD1 matches at 8 bases. Losses at the gene ends were 6 bases for V and 6 bases for J; bases not matched to a gene: 7. Germline CDR1 and CDR2: MNHEY and SVGAGI. The CDR3 has 13 residues. In DNA form, the CDR3 reads TGTGCCAGCAGATCCGGACAGGGAGGCGAGCAGTACTTC. It specifies CASRSGQGGEQYF.

The chain uses TRBV6-5 and TRBJ2-6; unclear D gene. This CDR3 has 15 amino acids. Germline CDR1 reads MNHEY; CDR2 reads SVGAGI. Trimming cost V 6 bases and J 0 bases, with 9 bases left between them. The CDR3 here is CASSLRTSGANVLTF. The CDR3, as DNA: TGTGCCAGCAGCTTGAGAACCTCTGGGGCCAACGTCCTGACTTTC.

Many counts were recorded for this clone. This chain connects TRBV5-1 to TRBJ2-1, with D perhaps TRBD1 (5 bases). This CDR3 is built from 14 residues. Trimming shortened V by 0 bases and J by 10 bases, and 14 bases separated the two germline ends. Germline-derived CDR1 and CDR2 are SGHRS and YFSETQ. CDR3 DNA: TGCGCCAGCAGCTTGGTAGCAGGGTCCATCGAGCAGTTCTTC. This sequence encodes CASSLVAGSIEQFF.